The clone carrying this T cell receptor beta chain has more than one count but fewer than ten. Its specificity is not known. The data derive from a study of memory CD4+ T cells and cytomegalovirus serostatus. Study at large: Of the healthy Belgian adults, eight or nine were CMV seropositive and 20 to 25 seronegative. Study results and caveats: Of around 160 reported CMV TCRbeta sequences, about 70 were found in memory CD4+ repertoires.

Single viable CD3+CD4+CD8-CD45RO+ cells were sorted as the memory CD4+ T cells. The CDR3 sequence is 15 residues long. V lost 1 base and J lost 5, with 14 bases in between. CDR1 MGHRA and CDR2 YSYEKL come from the germline V gene. Repertoires were generated with immunoSEQ multiplex PCR, while TCRdb's copy carries only in-frame clones and drops some. The table shows more than 45,000 clones, with just under 80% occurring only once. The chain is built from TRBV4-1 and TRBJ2-5; D is possibly TRBD1 or TRBD2 (5 bases each). Sequencing input: memory CD4+ T cells from blood. The receptor was derived from an adult in good health and CMV-seronegative. This CDR3 is CASSQGRDPLETQYF. The CDR3 DNA sequence: TGCGCCAGCAGCCAAGGACGGGACCCTTTGGAGACCCAGTACTTC.